Shown below are 8 T cell receptor beta chains from a single sample sequenced in a study of cytomegalovirus exposure and HLA in healthy donors. A multiplex PCR was run with 60 Vbeta primers and 13 Jbeta primers. TCRdb's table, derived via immunoSEQ multiplex PCR, lists solely in-frame clones and lacks some. In the table there are about 100,000 clones, more than 80% of which are singletons. Sequencing was carried out using PBMCs. The receptors here all came from a man in his thirties or forties in good health and CMV-seronegative.

About this clone itself: The missing conserved phenylalanine or tryptophan at the end of this CDR3 makes a read error likely. In DNA form, the CDR3 reads TGTGCCACCAGCAGTGGAAAGATAAGGGACTTGCAAAAACTGTTTTAT. Protein sequence: CATSSGKIRDLQKLFY. This chain links TRBV15 with TRBJ1-4, with a possible D match to TRBD1 (5 bases). The CDR3 is 16 residues long. The germline V and J ends were trimmed by 3 bases and 9 bases, with 20 bases remaining between them. Germline loops: CDR1 LNHNV, CDR2 YYDKDF (reference sequence).

This CDR3 reads CASSSGAGAVGNEQFF. The DNA of the CDR3 is TGTGCCAGCAGCTCCGGGGCAGGGGCAGTAGGCAATGAGCAGTTCTTC. The chain uses TRBV7-8 and TRBJ2-1, with D possibly TRBD1 on 6 matching bases. This CDR3 contains 16 residues. Germline CDR1 and CDR2: SGHVS and FQNEAQ. The V gene lost 4 bases and the J gene lost 6 bases, with 19 bases spanning the gap.

The chain uses TRBV30 and TRBJ2-1, with TRBD2 as a possible D gene (6 bases). CDR1 is GTSNPN, CDR2 SVGIG, per germline (reference sequence). The CDR3 extends over 16 amino acids. V was pared by 1 base and J by 7 bases, with 20 bases between. The CDR3 region has the DNA TGTGCCTGGAGTGCCGCGTTCGCGGGGAGGCAAAATGAGCAGTTCTTC. Translated, it gives CAWSAAFAGRQNEQFF.

The chain links TRBV14 to TRBJ1-1, with D hard to call. V was shortened by 2 bases and J by 1 base, with 17 bases between the two germline ends. Germline lookup yields CDR1 SGHDN and CDR2 FVKESK. This CDR3 has 17 residues. In DNA form, the CDR3 reads TGTGCCAGCAGCCAAAGGGAGTCCCAGACAAGGAACACTGAAGCTTTCTTT. Translated: CASSQRESQTRNTEAFF. The variable domain in full, with the rest retrieved from reference TRBV14 and TRBJ1-1, is EAGVTQFPSHSVIEKGQTVTLRCDPISGHDNLYWYRRVMGKEIKFLLHFVKESKQDESGMPNNRFLAERTGGTYSTLKVQPAELEDSGVYFCASSQRESQTRNTEAFFGQGTRLTVV.

The CDR3 region is CASSDGTGDNEQFF. The CDR3 coding sequence is TGTGCCAGCAGTGATGGGACGGGGGACAATGAGCAGTTCTTC. This chain links TRBV2 with TRBJ2-1; TRBD2 might be the D (6 bases). V was shortened by 3 bases and J by 5 bases, with 11 bases between the two germline ends. Looked up from germline, CDR1 is SNHLY and CDR2 is FYNNEI. The CDR3 totals 14 residues.

The chain links TRBV14 to TRBJ2-7, with TRBD2 matching 7 bases. With 5 bases clipped from V and 0 bases from J, the junction kept 4 bases outside the gene matches. The CDR3 is 14 residues long. Looked up from germline, CDR1 is SGHDN and CDR2 is FVKESK. The CDR3, as DNA: TGTGCCAGCAGCAGACAGCGGGGCTCCTACGAGCAGTACTTC. It is translated as CASSRQRGSYEQYF.

V usage is TRBV6-6 and J usage is TRBJ1-2, with 7 bases fitting TRBD1. Germline assignment: CDR1 MNHNY and CDR2 SVGAGI (reference sequence). The CDR3 totals 15 residues. J was trimmed by 6 bases and V by 4 bases; bases with no gene match: 11. CDR3 region: CASSSALDRRNGYTF. Written as DNA, the CDR3 is TGTGCCAGCAGTTCCGCCCTGGACAGGCGCAATGGCTACACCTTC.

The rearrangement joins TRBV6-1 to TRBJ2-7, with TRBD1 identical over 9 bases. Trimming removed 2 bases from V and 5 bases from J; junction bases left unmatched: 10. The CDR3 length is 16 residues. Per the germline V gene, CDR1 is MNHNS and CDR2 is SASEGT. The CDR3 nucleotides are TGTGCCAGCAGTGAAATTCCCACAGGGGGCCTGAACGAGCAGTACTTC. Translation gives CASSEIPTGGLNEQYF.